This TCR beta chain was identified in a study of T cells in women clearing cervical HPV infection. Cervical HPV DNA detected by MY09/MY11 PCR, typed by dot-blot. Comments on this clone: Sequencing ends 3 residues short of the CDR3 end; the germline J gene provides the rest.

The protocol was immunoSEQ multiplex PCR, while the TCRdb copy is restricted to in-frame clones and leaves out a portion. The specimen's table records 25,000 to 35,000 clones. CDR1 SEHNR and CDR2 FQNEAQ come from the germline V gene (reference sequence). The CDR3 runs to 13 residues. V shed 4 bases and J shed 2 bases, with 6 bases lying between them. What was sequenced was blood buffy coat. The J gene is TRBJ2-1, the V gene TRBV7-9; D is uncertain. The clonotype comes from a woman aged 18 to 75 with a cervical HPV16 infection that either progressed to CIN3+ or cleared (not recorded which). CDR3 DNA (partial): TGTGCCAGCAGCTCAACGGCCTACAATGAG. The encoded protein is CASSSTAYNE. The entire CDR3 protein is CASSSTAYNEQFF.